Listed below are T cell receptor beta chains from one sample, sequenced in a study of cytomegalovirus exposure and HLA in healthy donors. Using immunoSEQ multiplex PCR, the repertoire was profiled, and TCRdb retains in-frame clones only, with some absent. Of 70,000 or so clones in the sample, approximately 94% were seen once. The sequenced sample was PBMCs. Receptors originate from a woman in her late teens or twenties in good health and CMV-seronegative. CDR3s include the opening cysteine and the closing phenylalanine or tryptophan. Each record gives: D gene, clone size, V gene, J gene, CDR3 DNA, CDR3 protein. A D gene is named only where the DNA matches it firmly. Rows may omit the clone size; those that give it use once, few, many or a size class.

TRBD2	.	TRBV2	TRBJ2-5	TGTGCCAGCGGGGCGGGGGGCGGAGAGACCCAGTACTTC	CASGAGGGETQYF
TRBD2	.	TRBV5-6	TRBJ2-3	TGTGCCAGCAGCCCGTGGCGGGGGGGCGGAGATACGCAGTATTTT	CASSPWRGGGDTQYF
.	.	TRBV9	TRBJ1-2	TGTGCCAGCAGCGTAGCTACCGGGGGGCTTTTCTATGGCTACACCTTC	CASSVATGGLFYGYTF
.	.	TRBV4-2	TRBJ2-5	TGTGCCAGCAGCCCCCAGACAGGCCAAGAGACCCAGTACTTC	CASSPQTGQETQYF
.	.	TRBV10-3	TRBJ2-1	TGTGCCATCAGTGAGTCAGGAGGGGATGAGCAGTTCTTC	CAISESGGDEQFF
.	.	TRBV5-4	TRBJ1-5	TGTGCCAGCAGTTTCGAGCCCTCCCGAGAGCCCCAGCATTTT	CASSFEPSREPQHF
TRBD1	.	TRBV2	TRBJ1-2	TGTGCCAGCAGTGAATATGGGGGACAGGGGCGAGGCTACACCTTC	CASSEYGGQGRGYTF
.	once	TRBV5-1	TRBJ1-1	TGCGCCAGCAGCGCCGCGAACAGGGCAGACACTGAAGCTTTCTTT	CASSAANRADTEAFF
TRBD2	.	TRBV6-1	TRBJ2-1	TGTGCCAGCAGTGAAGCGCCGGGGGGGAAGCAGTTCTTC	CASSEAPGGKQFF
TRBD1	.	TRBV6-1	TRBJ2-5	TGTGCCAGCAGTACAGACAGGGGATATCGAGAGACCCAGTACTTC	CASSTDRGYRETQYF
TRBD1	.	TRBV28	TRBJ1-5	TGTGCCAGCTGGCCGGGACAGGGGTTTCAGCCCCAGCATTTT	CASWPGQGFQPQHF
.	.	TRBV9	TRBJ2-2	TGTGCCAGCAGCCCCGGGACTGTGAACACCGGGGAGCTGTTTTTT	CASSPGTVNTGELFF
.	once	TRBV19	TRBJ1-1	TGTGCCAGTAGTATCGGGCCTCCGGAGGTGGTGAACACTGAAGCTTTCTTT	CASSIGPPEVVNTEAFF
TRBD2	.	TRBV18	TRBJ2-7	TGTGCCAGCTCACCACAGGGACTAGCGGGACCCTACGAGCAGTACTTC	CASSPQGLAGPYEQYF
.	.	TRBV29-1	TRBJ1-4	TGCAGCCCCAGAAACAGGGTCATCAGGGAAAAACTGTTTTTT	CSPRNRVIREKLFF
TRBD2	.	TRBV5-4	TRBJ2-7	TGTGCCAGCAGCTTGGTCCTCGGACTAGCGGGGTTCTCCTACGAGCAGTACTTC	CASSLVLGLAGFSYEQYF
.	.	TRBV28	TRBJ1-4	TGTGCCAGCAGGTCAAACAGGATCTGGGGAGAAAAACTGTTTTTT	CASRSNRIWGEKLFF
TRBD1	.	TRBV18	TRBJ2-7	TGTGCCAGCTCGAAAGACAGGGGGGTCTCCGAGCAGTACTTC	CASSKDRGVSEQYF
TRBD1	.	TRBV6-1	TRBJ1-4	TGTGCCAGCAGCCCACAGGGGGGGCCACTAGAAAAACTGTTTTTT	CASSPQGGPLEKLFF
TRBD1	.	TRBV27	TRBJ2-2	TGTGCCAGCAGCCAACCCGGGACAGAGATTAACACCGGGGAGCTGTTTTTT	CASSQPGTEINTGELFF
.	.	TRBV5-8	TRBJ1-3	TGTGCCAGCAGCTTCGGACACGGAGACACCATATATTTT	CASSFGHGDTIYF
TRBD1	.	TRBV27	TRBJ1-4	TGTGCCAGCAGTTTCGGACAGGGCCGGGAAAAACTGTTTTTT	CASSFGQGREKLFF
.	once	TRBV27	TRBJ2-3	TGTGCCAGCAGGGGACAAGGTACGCAGTATTTT	CASRGQGTQYF
.	.	TRBV7-6	TRBJ2-1	TGTGCCAGCAGCCGCCGGGGGACTGAGCAGTTCTTC	CASSRRGTEQFF
TRBD1	.	TRBV28	TRBJ1-5	TGTGCCAGCACCCTAGGGGGCTATAGCAATCAGCCCCAGCATTTT	CASTLGGYSNQPQHF